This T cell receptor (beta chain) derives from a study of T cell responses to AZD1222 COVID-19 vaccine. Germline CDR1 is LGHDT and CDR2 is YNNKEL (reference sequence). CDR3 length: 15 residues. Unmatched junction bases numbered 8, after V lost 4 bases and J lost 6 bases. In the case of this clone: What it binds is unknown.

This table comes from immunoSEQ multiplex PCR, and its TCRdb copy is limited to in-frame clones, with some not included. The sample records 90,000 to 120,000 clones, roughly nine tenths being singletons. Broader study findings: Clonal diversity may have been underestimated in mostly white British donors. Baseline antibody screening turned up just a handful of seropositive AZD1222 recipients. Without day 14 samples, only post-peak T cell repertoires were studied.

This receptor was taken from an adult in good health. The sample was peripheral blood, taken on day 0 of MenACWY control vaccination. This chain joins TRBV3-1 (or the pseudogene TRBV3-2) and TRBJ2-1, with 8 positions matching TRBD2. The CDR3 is CASSLRGGQGNEQFF. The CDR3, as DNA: TGTGCCAGCAGCCTTCGGGGGGGTCAGGGCAATGAGCAGTTCTTC.